The 7 T cell receptor beta chains given below trace back to one sample, sequenced in a study of response to subunit inactivated influenza vaccine. TCRdb passed the RT-PCR reads through MiXCR, listing each CDR3 protein once. The sample includes fewer than 700,000 distinct CDR3 sequences, 10% to 15% of them seen just once. This specimen consisted of PBMCs from blood, obtained 45 days after vaccination. The receptors stem from a man between 50 and 59 years old who received an inactivated influenza vaccine.

The V call is TRBV6-5, the J call TRBJ2-7, with D perhaps matching TRBD1 or TRBD2 (6 bases each). This CDR3 has 12 amino acids. The V end was cut by 2 bases, the J end by 6 bases, with 8 bases between. Per germline, CDR1 MNHEY and CDR2 SVGAGI. The CDR3 DNA sequence: TGTGCCAGCAGTTACCCGGGGGCCGAGCAGTACTTC. This translates into CASSYPGAEQYF.

This chain joins TRBV3-1 and TRBJ2-1; D ambiguous. V was pared by 1 base and J by 5 bases, with 12 bases between. There are 15 residues in the CDR3. CDR1 and CDR2 (germline): LGHDT, YNNKEL (reference sequence). The CDR3 loop reads CASSQARLLHNEQFF. DNA for the CDR3: TGTGCCAGCAGCCAAGCACGTTTACTTCACAATGAGCAGTTCTTC.

This clonotype was counted only a few times. This chain connects TRBV7-6 to TRBJ1-5, with a weak D call TRBD1 (5 bases). V gave up 3 bases and J gave up 2 bases, with 11 bases separating them. Germline V gives CDR1 SGHVS, CDR2 FNYEAQ. This CDR3 is built from 15 residues. CDR3: CASSLGRDGNQPQHF. CDR3 nucleotide sequence: TGTGCCAGCAGCTTGGGCAGGGACGGCAATCAGCCCCAGCATTTT. Together with reference TRBV7-6 and TRBJ1-5, the CDR3 gives the full variable domain: GAGVSQSPRYKVTKRGQDVALRCDPISGHVSLYWYRQALGQGPEFLTYFNYEAQQDKSGLPNDRFSAERPEGSISTLTIQRTEQRDSAMYRCASSLGRDGNQPQHFGDGTRLSIL.

This clonotype was observed many times. The CDR3, as DNA: TGTGCCAGCAGTGAATTGGGGACAAGGCAAGAGACCCAGTACTTC. It specifies CASSELGTRQETQYF. The chain uses TRBV2 and TRBJ2-5; D might be TRBD1 (6 bases). V gave up 2 bases and J gave up 2 bases, with 12 bases separating them. Germline V gene lookup returns CDR1 SNHLY and CDR2 FYNNEI. This CDR3 is 15 amino acids long.

The rearrangement joins TRBV5-1 to TRBJ1-2, with TRBD1 matching 10 bases. This CDR3 comprises 18 residues. Looked up from germline, CDR1 is SGHRS and CDR2 is YFSETQ. The junction had 13 bases not matched to a gene; V was cut back by 2 bases and J by 3 bases. The CDR3 DNA sequence: TGCGCCAGCAGCTTTTCCCAGGACAGGGGGTATAACGACTATGGCTACACCTTC. Protein product: CASSFSQDRGYNDYGYTF. The entire variable domain, with the rest obtained from reference TRBV5-1 and TRBJ1-2, is as follows: KAGVTQTPRYLIKTRGQQVTLSCSPISGHRSVSWYQQTPGQGLQFLFEYFSETQRNKGNFPGRFSGRQFSNSRSEMNVSTLELGDSALYLCASSFSQDRGYNDYGYTFGSGTRLTVV.

This clonotype was detected only a few times. The rearrangement uses TRBV7-2 and TRBJ2-7; D remains unclear. CDR3 size: 12 residues. Germline V gene sequence: CDR1 SGHTA, CDR2 FQGNSA. Trimming took 1 base from V and 6 from J, leaving 7 bases between them. In DNA, the CDR3 is TGTGCCAGCAGCTTAGTAGGGCTCGAGCAGTACTTC. Encoded protein: CASSLVGLEQYF. The whole variable domain, remainder taken from reference TRBV7-2 and TRBJ2-7, is GAGVSQSPSNKVTEKGKDVELRCDPISGHTALYWYRQSLGQGLEFLIYFQGNSAPDKSGLPSDRFSAERTGGSVSTLTIQRTQQEDSAVYLCASSLVGLEQYFGPGTRLTVT.

The rearrangement uses TRBV5-1 and TRBJ2-1; 13 nucleotides match TRBD2. The V and J ends lost 4 bases and 9 bases, in that order; junction bases with no gene match: 10. The CDR3 is 16 amino acids. The germline gives CDR1 SGHRS, CDR2 YFSETQ. The DNA for the CDR3 is TGCGCCAGCAGCGTACGACTAGCGGGGGGCCGTAGTGAGCAGTTCTTC. It translates to CASSVRLAGGRSEQFF.